What follows is one T cell receptor (beta chain) and its context. Its antigen is undetermined. Other DNA sequences in the sample encode the same CDR3. This specimen belongs to a study of cytotoxic CD8 clonotypes in ibrutinib-treated CLL. Across the study: Specimens for response were gathered following a median around a year of therapy, spanning 6 to 36. Study findings and constraints: Public clonotypes proved infrequent, and on treatment they shrank or remained steady.

Profiling relied on immunoSEQ multiplex PCR, and the TCRdb table lists in-frame clones only, not all of them. The table includes about 300,000 clones, 67% detected once. The receptor's source is a human donor with chronic lymphocytic leukemia. The specimen was PBMCs, collected after 36 months of ibrutinib treatment.

CDR3 residues: CASSRDRGYEQYF. CDR3 coding DNA: TGTGCCAGCAGCAGGGACAGGGGCTACGAGCAGTACTTC. V usage is TRBV11-2 and J usage is TRBJ2-7, with 10 bases aligning to TRBD1. From germline, CDR1 is SGHAT and CDR2 FQNNGV. Germline trimming cut 5 bases from V and 3 bases from J; bases unmatched to any gene: 1. This CDR3 is built from 13 residues.